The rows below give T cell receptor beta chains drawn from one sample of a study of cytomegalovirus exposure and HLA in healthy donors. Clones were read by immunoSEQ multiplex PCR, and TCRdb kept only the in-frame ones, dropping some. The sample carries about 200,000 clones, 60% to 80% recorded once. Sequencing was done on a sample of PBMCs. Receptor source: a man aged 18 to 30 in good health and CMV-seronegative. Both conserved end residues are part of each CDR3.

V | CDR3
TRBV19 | CASSGQGAGFGGELFF
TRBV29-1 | CSVTDSRSSYNEQFF
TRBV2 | CASTGDSSYNEQFF
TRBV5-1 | CASSREGAAGNTIYF
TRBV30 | CAWSVDRGQEYF
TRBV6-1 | CASSEAGATTNEKLFF
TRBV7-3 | CASSPLAQGDTQYF
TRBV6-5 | CASSPGTVGNTIYF
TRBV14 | CASSQGSTSGAYNEQFF
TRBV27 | CASSPLAGGTDTQYF
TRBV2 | CASTGLAGDEQFF
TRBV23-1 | CASSQSGQPEGSSGGGTGELFF
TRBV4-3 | CASSQEGGETYEQYF
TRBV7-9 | CASSLEVGTGGSNIQYF
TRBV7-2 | CASSLAWTATGELFF
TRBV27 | CASSLLRLEGTDTQYF
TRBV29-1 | CSVDYSGSGGDTQYF
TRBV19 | CASSWRDSPLHF
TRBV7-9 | CASSLEGEETQYF
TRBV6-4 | CASSGGSALPSYEQYF
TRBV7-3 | CASSFVSGGATDTQYF
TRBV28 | CASSGLMNTEAFF
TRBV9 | CASSARTSGGDGELFF
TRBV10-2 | CASSPRVDYGYTF
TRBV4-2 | CASSPRGSGGALYEQYF
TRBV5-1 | CASSSGQPVGLNTEAFF
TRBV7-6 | CASSLVVGLAGTGELFF
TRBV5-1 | CASSWGDRPSYEQYF
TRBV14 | CASSQDPYGLAGQETQYF
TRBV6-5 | CASSNSRGSEKLFF
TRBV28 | CASSLSRGYEQYF
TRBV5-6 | CASSLATGSNQPQHF
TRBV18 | CASSTGSSYEQYF
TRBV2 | CASRSGTSVYNEQFF
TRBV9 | CASSVDVSSYNEQFF
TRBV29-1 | CSVGGLIDTQYF